The TCR beta chain under discussion was sequenced for a study of shared clonotypes between healthy human individuals. The germline gives CDR1 SGHRS, CDR2 YFSETQ. Trimming stripped 3 bases from V and 0 bases from J, with 9 bases between. This CDR3 comprises 15 residues. Clones were sequenced by immunoSEQ multiplex PCR, and TCRdb holds only the in-frame ones, with some missing. The repertoire includes 2 million to 2.5 million clones, 95% of them detected once, and 0.1% to 0.15% sits in the top ten. The chain has TRBV5-1 and TRBJ1-4; D perhaps matches TRBD1 (5 bases). Sample: naive CD4+ T cells sorted from blood. Specified subset: CD45RA+ positively selected. This TCR was sampled from a man between 18 and 29 years old in good health. The CDR3 DNA is TGCGCCAGCAGCTCCGGGGCCACAACTAATGAAAAACTGTTTTTT. It codes for CASSSGATTNEKLFF.